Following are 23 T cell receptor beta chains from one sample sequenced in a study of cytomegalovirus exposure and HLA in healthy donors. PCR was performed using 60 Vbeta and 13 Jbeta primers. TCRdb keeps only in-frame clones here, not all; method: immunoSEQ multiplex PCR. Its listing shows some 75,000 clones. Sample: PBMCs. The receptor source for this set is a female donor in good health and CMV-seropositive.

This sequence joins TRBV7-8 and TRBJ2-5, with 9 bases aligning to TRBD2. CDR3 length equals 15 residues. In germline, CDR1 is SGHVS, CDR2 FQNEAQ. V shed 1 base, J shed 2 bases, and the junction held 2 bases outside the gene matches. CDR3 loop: CASSLVAGAQETQYF. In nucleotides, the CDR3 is TGTGCCAGCAGCTTAGTAGCGGGGGCGCAAGAGACCCAGTACTTC.

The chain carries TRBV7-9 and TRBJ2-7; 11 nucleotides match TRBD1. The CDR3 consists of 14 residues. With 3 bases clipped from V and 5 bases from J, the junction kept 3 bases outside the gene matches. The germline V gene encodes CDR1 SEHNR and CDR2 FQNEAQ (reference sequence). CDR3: CASSFGQGAHEQYF. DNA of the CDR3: TGTGCCAGCAGCTTCGGACAGGGGGCACACGAGCAGTACTTC. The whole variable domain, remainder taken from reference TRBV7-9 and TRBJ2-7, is DTGVSQNPRHKITKRGQNVTFRCDPISEHNRLYWYRQTLGQGPEFLTYFQNEAQLEKSRLLSDRFSAERPKGSFSTLEIQRTEQGDSAMYLCASSFGQGAHEQYFGPGTRLTVT.

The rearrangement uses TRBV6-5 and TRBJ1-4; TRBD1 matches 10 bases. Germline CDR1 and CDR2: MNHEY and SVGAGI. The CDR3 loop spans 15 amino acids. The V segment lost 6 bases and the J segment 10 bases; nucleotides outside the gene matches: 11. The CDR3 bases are TGTGCCAGCAGCGACCCCGGGACAGGGGATGGAAAACTGTTTTTT. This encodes CASSDPGTGDGKLFF.

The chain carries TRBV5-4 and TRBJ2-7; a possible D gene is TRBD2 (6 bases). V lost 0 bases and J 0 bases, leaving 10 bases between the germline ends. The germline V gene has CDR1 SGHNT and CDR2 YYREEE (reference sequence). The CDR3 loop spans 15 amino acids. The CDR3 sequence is CASSLAGSFSYEQYF. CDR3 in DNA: TGTGCCAGCAGCTTGGCCGGGAGTTTCTCCTACGAGCAGTACTTC.

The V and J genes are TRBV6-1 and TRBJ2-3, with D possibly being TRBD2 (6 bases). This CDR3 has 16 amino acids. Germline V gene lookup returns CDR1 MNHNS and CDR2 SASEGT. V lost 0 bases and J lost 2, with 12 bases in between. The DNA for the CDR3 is TGTGCCAGCAGTGAAGCGAAGGGAGGAGCCACAGATACGCAGTATTTT. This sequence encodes CASSEAKGGATDTQYF.

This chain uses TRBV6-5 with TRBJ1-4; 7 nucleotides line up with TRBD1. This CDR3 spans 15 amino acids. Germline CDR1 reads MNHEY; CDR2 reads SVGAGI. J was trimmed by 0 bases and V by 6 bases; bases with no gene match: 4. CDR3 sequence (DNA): TGTGCCAGCAGGCCCGGGACAGCAACTAATGAAAAACTGTTTTTT. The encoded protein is CASRPGTATNEKLFF.

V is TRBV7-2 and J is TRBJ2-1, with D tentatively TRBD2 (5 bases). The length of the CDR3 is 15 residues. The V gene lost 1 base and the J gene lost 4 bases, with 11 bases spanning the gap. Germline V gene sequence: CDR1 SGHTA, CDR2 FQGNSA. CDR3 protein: CASSLGKGGYNEQFF. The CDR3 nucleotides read TGTGCCAGCAGCTTAGGGAAAGGAGGATACAATGAGCAGTTCTTC.

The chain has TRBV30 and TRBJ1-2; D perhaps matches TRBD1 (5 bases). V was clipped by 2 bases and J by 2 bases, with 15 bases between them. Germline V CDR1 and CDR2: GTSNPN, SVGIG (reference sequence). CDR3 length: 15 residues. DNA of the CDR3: TGTGCCTGGAGTACCGGCGGGACTCCGAACTATGGCTACACCTTC. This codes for CAWSTGGTPNYGYTF. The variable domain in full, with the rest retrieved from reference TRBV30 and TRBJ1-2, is SQTIHQWPATLVQPVGSPLSLECTVEGTSNPNLYWYRQAAGRGLQLLFYSVGIGQISSEVPQNLSASRPQDRQFILSSKKLLLSDSGFYLCAWSTGGTPNYGYTFGSGTRLTVV.

This CDR3 reads CSVSPGQGANGYTF. The CDR3 DNA reads TGCAGCGTGTCTCCGGGACAGGGGGCGAATGGCTACACCTTC. The chain has TRBV29-1 and TRBJ1-2; TRBD1 matches at 12 bases. Germline CDR1 reads SQVTM; CDR2 reads ANQGSEA. The J segment lost 6 bases and the V segment lost 6 bases, leaving 8 bases of the junction unmatched. CDR3 size: 14 residues.

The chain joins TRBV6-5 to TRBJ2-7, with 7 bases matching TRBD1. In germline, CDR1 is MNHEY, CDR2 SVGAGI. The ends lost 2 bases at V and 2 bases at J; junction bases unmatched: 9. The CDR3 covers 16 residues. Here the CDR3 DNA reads TGTGCCAGCAGTTACGGGTCCAGGGGGTCAACCTACGAGCAGTACTTC. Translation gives CASSYGSRGSTYEQYF.

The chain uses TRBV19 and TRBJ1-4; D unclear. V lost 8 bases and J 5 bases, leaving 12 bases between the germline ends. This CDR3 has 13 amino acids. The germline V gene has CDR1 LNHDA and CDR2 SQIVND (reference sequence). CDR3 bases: TGTGCCAGTCGCGGTTGGTTAAATGAAAAACTGTTTTTT. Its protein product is CASRGWLNEKLFF.

The CDR3 DNA sequence: TGCGCCAGCAGTGTCAACAGGGGCTACGAGCAGTACTTC. This encodes CASSVNRGYEQYF. The genes are TRBV10-1 and TRBJ2-5; 7 bases align to TRBD1. The J call may not be correct, given that the DNA end is closer to TRBJ2-7. The CDR3 sequence is 13 residues long. Germline V gene data show CDR1 as WNHNN and CDR2 as SYGVQD (reference sequence).

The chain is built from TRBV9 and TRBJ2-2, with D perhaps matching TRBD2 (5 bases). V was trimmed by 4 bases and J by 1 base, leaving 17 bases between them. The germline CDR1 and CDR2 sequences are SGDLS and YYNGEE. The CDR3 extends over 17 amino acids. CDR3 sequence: CASSPQRIEGNTGELFF. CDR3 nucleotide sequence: TGTGCCAGCAGCCCCCAGCGAATAGAGGGGAACACCGGGGAGCTGTTTTTT.

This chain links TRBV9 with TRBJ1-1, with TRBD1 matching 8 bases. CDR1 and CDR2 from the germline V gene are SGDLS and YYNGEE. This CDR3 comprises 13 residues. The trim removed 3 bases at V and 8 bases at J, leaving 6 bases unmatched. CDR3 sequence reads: CASSGDRSPEAFF. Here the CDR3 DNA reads TGTGCCAGCAGCGGGGACAGGTCGCCGGAAGCTTTCTTT.

This CDR3 is CASSYSGDRDNTIYF. CDR3 DNA sequence: TGTGCCAGCAGTTACTCGGGAGACAGGGACAACACCATATATTTT. This rearrangement joins TRBV6-5 to TRBJ1-3; TRBD1 agrees at 7 bases. The length of the CDR3 is 15 residues. CDR1 and CDR2 (germline): MNHEY, SVGAGI. V shed 0 bases and J 7 bases; nucleotides not matched to a gene: 6.

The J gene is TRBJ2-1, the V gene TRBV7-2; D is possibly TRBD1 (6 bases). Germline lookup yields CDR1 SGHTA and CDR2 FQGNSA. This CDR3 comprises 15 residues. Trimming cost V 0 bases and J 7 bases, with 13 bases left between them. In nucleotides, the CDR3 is TGTGCCAGCAGCTTAGCGCAGGGGCAATATAATGAGCAGTTCTTC. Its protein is CASSLAQGQYNEQFF.

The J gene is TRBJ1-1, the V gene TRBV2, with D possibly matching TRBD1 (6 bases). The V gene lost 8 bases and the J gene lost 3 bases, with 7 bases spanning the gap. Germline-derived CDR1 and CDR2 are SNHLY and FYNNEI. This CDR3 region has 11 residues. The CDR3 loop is CASGGDTEAFF. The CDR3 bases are TGTGCCAGCGGGGGCGACACTGAAGCTTTCTTT.

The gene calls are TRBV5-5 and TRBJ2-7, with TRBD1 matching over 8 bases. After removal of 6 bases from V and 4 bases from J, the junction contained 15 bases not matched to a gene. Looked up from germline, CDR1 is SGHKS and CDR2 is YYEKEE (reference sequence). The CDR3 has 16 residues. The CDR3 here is CASTPGVGQGAYEQYF. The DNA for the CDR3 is TGTGCCAGCACCCCAGGAGTGGGGCAGGGGGCTTACGAGCAGTACTTC.

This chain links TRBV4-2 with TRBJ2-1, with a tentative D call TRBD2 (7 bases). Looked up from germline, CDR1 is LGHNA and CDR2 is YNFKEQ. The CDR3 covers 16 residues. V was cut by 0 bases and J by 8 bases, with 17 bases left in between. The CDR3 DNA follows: TGTGCCAGCAGCCAAGAGTACAGGGAGGGGTCGGATGAGCAGTTCTTC. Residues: CASSQEYREGSDEQFF.

In DNA form, the CDR3 reads TGTGCCAGCAGCGCTGTTACAGCTAACACTGAAGCTTTCTTT. It is translated as CASSAVTANTEAFF. This rearrangement joins TRBV9 to TRBJ1-1; the D is unclear. Deletions cut 3 bases from V and 2 bases from J, with 11 bases between. Germline lookup yields CDR1 SGDLS and CDR2 YYNGEE. The CDR3 length is 14 residues.

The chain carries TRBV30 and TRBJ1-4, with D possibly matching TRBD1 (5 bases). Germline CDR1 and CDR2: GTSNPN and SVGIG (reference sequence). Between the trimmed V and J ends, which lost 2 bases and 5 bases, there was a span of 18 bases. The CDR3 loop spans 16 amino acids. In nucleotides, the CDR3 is TGTGCCTGGAGTAAAGGAAACTGGGGGGGGAATGAAAAACTGTTTTTT. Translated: CAWSKGNWGGNEKLFF.

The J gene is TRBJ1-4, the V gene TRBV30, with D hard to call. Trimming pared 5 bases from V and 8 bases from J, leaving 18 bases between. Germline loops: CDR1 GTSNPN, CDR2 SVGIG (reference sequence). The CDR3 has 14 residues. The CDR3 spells CAWGRLEGAEKLFF. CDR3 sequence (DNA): TGTGCCTGGGGGAGGCTAGAAGGAGCAGAAAAACTGTTTTTT.

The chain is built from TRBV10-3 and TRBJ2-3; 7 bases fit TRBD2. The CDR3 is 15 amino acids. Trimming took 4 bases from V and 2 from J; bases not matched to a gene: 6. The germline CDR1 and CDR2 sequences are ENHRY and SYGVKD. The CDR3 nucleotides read TGTGCCATCAGTGGAGGCGGGGGACCCACAGATACGCAGTATTTT. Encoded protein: CAISGGGGPTDTQYF.